The rows below give T cell receptor beta chains drawn from one sample of a study of cytomegalovirus exposure and HLA in healthy donors. Some clones are missing from TCRdb's copy, which holds only in-frame ones; the method was immunoSEQ multiplex PCR. The sample contains approximately 110,000 clones, about 13% of which appear only once. Sequencing input: PBMCs. The receptor set was obtained from a man aged 35 to 55 in good health and CMV-seropositive. The CDR3 runs from the conserved cysteine through the conserved F or W.

v_gene,j_gene,CDR3aa
TRBV5-1,TRBJ2-3,CASSLGRLNPDTQYF
TRBV28,TRBJ2-7,CASSFVSSYEQYF
TRBV5-1,TRBJ2-7,CASSTGLAGDEQYF
TRBV10-1,TRBJ1-1,CASSERRNTEAFF
TRBV7-6,TRBJ1-1,CASSVRGDTEAFF
TRBV5-4,TRBJ2-3,CASSLTPSGSTDTQYF
TRBV27,TRBJ2-1,CASSFVTRDPNEQFF
TRBV7-9,TRBJ1-5,CASSLWTGGFNQPQHF
TRBV11-2,TRBJ1-3,CASSLHWGDMENTIYF
TRBV19,TRBJ2-7,CASMSSYEQYF
TRBV27,TRBJ2-5,CASSLSGQGATRDQYF
TRBV29-1,TRBJ2-5,CSVEGPGGAAEETQYF
TRBV7-9,TRBJ1-3,CASSPAAGSGNTIYF
TRBV12-5,TRBJ2-1,CASALRRGPYNEQFF
TRBV19,TRBJ1-5,CASSEQGSNQPQHF
TRBV5-6,TRBJ1-1,CASSLLTGQGDTEAFF
TRBV7-9,TRBJ1-2,CASSATQGQLPYGYTF
TRBV6-1,TRBJ2-7,CASSEGGGTGTGHYEQYF
TRBV5-1,TRBJ2-3,CASSQDGYSGWGGDTQYF
TRBV5-1,TRBJ2-7,CASSFVGGTYEQYF
TRBV7-9,TRBJ2-2,CASSLEGFLTGELFF
TRBV6-1,TRBJ2-3,CASSEQEGGPSDTQYF